The next 29 T cell receptor beta chains were all read from a single sample in a study of circulating and synovial CD4+ cells in juvenile arthritis. Sequencing used immunoSEQ multiplex PCR; TCRdb keeps in-frame clones, though not all of them. The sample lists approximately 31,000 clones, about 96% occurring once. Sequencing was carried out using CD4+ T cells from blood. Receptor source: a human donor with juvenile idiopathic arthritis.

The rearrangement joins TRBV7-2 to TRBJ2-7; a possible D gene is TRBD2 (7 bases). V dropped 5 bases and J dropped 1 base, with 12 bases sitting between them. This CDR3 has 14 residues. In germline, CDR1 is SGHTA, CDR2 FQGNSA. The DNA for the CDR3 is TGTGCCAGCAGCCCGGGGGGCTCTTCCTACGAGCAGTACTTC. Its translation is CASSPGGSSYEQYF.

This sequence joins TRBV6-5 and TRBJ2-7; 10 positions match TRBD1. The J segment lost 12 bases and the V segment lost 0 bases, leaving 5 bases of the junction unmatched. Germline V gene sequence: CDR1 MNHEY, CDR2 SVGAGI. The CDR3 is 13 residues long. The CDR3 loop reads CASSYSDRGQWYF. CDR3 DNA: TGTGCCAGCAGTTACTCTGACAGGGGGCAATGGTACTTC.

The J gene is TRBJ2-5, the V gene TRBV19; possibly TRBD2 for D (6 bases). CDR1 and CDR2 (germline): LNHDA, SQIVND (reference sequence). Trimming left V 1 base short and J 5 bases short, with 8 bases between. This CDR3 is 13 amino acids long. CDR3: CASSIGAGETQYF. CDR3 bases: TGTGCCAGTAGTATAGGTGCGGGGGAGACCCAGTACTTC.

This chain links TRBV19 with TRBJ1-5; D unresolved. V shed 4 bases and J shed 0 bases, with 10 bases lying between them. This CDR3 comprises 15 residues. Germline-derived CDR1 and CDR2 are LNHDA and SQIVND (reference sequence). The CDR3 DNA reads as TGTGCCAGTAGTACAATAGCCTTTAGCAATCAGCCCCAGCATTTT. The encoded protein is CASSTIAFSNQPQHF.

A single count supports this clone. This chain joins TRBV5-8 and TRBJ2-7; 8 positions match TRBD1. The CDR3 totals 18 residues. Germline V lookup: CDR1 SGHTS, CDR2 YDEGEE. Losses at the gene ends were 4 bases for V and 0 bases for J; bases not matched to a gene: 15. The CDR3 protein is CASSQGTGSTLGSYEQYF. The DNA for the CDR3 is TGTGCCAGCAGCCAAGGGACAGGCTCTACCCTAGGCTCCTACGAGCAGTACTTC. The whole variable domain, filled in from reference TRBV5-8 and TRBJ2-7, reads EAGVTQSPTHLIKTRGQQATLRCSPISGHTSVYWYQQALGLGLQFLLWYDEGEERNRGNFPPRFSGRQFPNYSSELNVNALELEDSALYLCASSQGTGSTLGSYEQYFGPGTRLTVT.

In its sample, this clone was seen once. V gene TRBV5-6 combines with J gene TRBJ2-3; maybe TRBD2 (6 bases). The CDR3 is 16 amino acids. The V end lost 0 bases, the J end lost 2 bases, and 13 bases lay between the germline ends. Germline V gene data show CDR1 as SGHDT and CDR2 as YYEEEE. The CDR3 protein is CASSLEIGEVTDTQYF. The CDR3 DNA follows: TGTGCCAGCAGCTTGGAGATAGGGGAGGTCACAGATACGCAGTATTTT. Looking up the rest from reference TRBV5-6 and TRBJ2-3 gives the full variable domain: DAGVTQSPTHLIKTRGQQVTLRCSPKSGHDTVSWYQQALGQGPQFIFQYYEEEERQRGNFPDRFSGHQFPNYSSELNVNALLLGDSALYLCASSLEIGEVTDTQYFGPGTRLTVL.

The chain couples TRBV10-3 to TRBJ2-1; 9 bases are a match to TRBD2. CDR3 length equals 14 residues. V lost 7 bases and J lost 7; bases outside the gene matches: 8. Germline lookup yields CDR1 ENHRY and CDR2 SYGVKD. This chain's CDR3 is CAIMAGGQKNEQFF. Here the CDR3 DNA reads TGTGCCATCATGGCGGGGGGGCAGAAAAATGAGCAGTTCTTC.

The sample holds one count of this clone. This chain links TRBV10-2 with TRBJ2-7; 9 nucleotides agree with TRBD1. The germline V gene has CDR1 WSHSY and CDR2 SAAADI. The length of the CDR3 is 15 residues. V was clipped by 3 bases and J by 1 base; unmatched bases: 4. CDR3 protein: CASSDWGQGSYEQYF. Here the CDR3 DNA reads TGCGCCAGCAGTGACTGGGGACAGGGATCCTACGAGCAGTACTTC.

The V call is TRBV2, the J call TRBJ1-3; no definite D call. The V end lost 6 bases, the J end lost 0 bases, and 9 bases lay between the germline ends. In germline, CDR1 is SNHLY, CDR2 FYNNEI. This CDR3 spans 14 amino acids. The CDR3 sequence is CASRETISGNTIYF. The CDR3, as DNA: TGTGCCAGCAGGGAAACAATCTCTGGAAACACCATATATTTT.

The V and J genes are TRBV2 and TRBJ1-1; 11 nucleotides agree with TRBD1. V was pared by 6 bases and J by 5 bases, with 14 bases of the junction left unmatched. The CDR3 covers 17 residues. Germline CDR1 SNHLY, CDR2 FYNNEI. The CDR3 region has the DNA TGTGCCAGCAGCGCCAGAGTTTGGACAGGGGGCGGGACTGAAGCTTTCTTT. Amino acid sequence: CASSARVWTGGGTEAFF.

CDR3 DNA: TGTGCCAGCAGCCAAAAACAGGGGAACTGGTACGAGCAGTACTTC. Its protein product is CASSQKQGNWYEQYF. The chain employs TRBV5-4 and TRBJ2-7, with 7 bases matching TRBD1. This CDR3 contains 15 residues. The junction had 11 bases not matched to a gene; V was cut back by 4 bases and J by 4 bases. Germline V gene lookup returns CDR1 SGHNT and CDR2 YYREEE (reference sequence).

V gene TRBV28 combines with J gene TRBJ1-2; perhaps TRBD1 as D (5 bases). Trimming took 2 bases from V and 8 from J, leaving 9 bases between them. Germline CDR1 reads MDHEN; CDR2 reads SYDVKM. The CDR3 is 12 amino acids. The CDR3 DNA is TGTGCCAGCAGTTTAAAGGGGTTGGGCTACACCTTC. Amino acids: CASSLKGLGYTF.

This clone was recorded only once. The gene calls are TRBV18 and TRBJ2-7; 7 positions agree with TRBD1. Trimming removed 2 bases from V and 2 bases from J; junction bases left unmatched: 0. Germline CDR1 reads KGHSH; CDR2 reads LQKENI. This CDR3 comprises 13 residues. CDR3 sequence (DNA): TGTGCCAGCTCACCAGACAGGGCCTACGAGCAGTACTTC. Translating gives CASSPDRAYEQYF.

The chain is built from TRBV7-9 and TRBJ2-7; 7 bases agree with TRBD1. Trimming cost V 5 bases and J 2 bases; bases outside gene matches: 12. CDR1 is SEHNR and CDR2 is FQNEAQ in the germline V gene (reference sequence). The CDR3 runs 16 residues. The CDR3 DNA reads TGTGCCAGCAGCCGAATTAGAGGGGGCAGGACCTACGAGCAGTACTTC. Its translation is CASSRIRGGRTYEQYF.

The gene calls are TRBV19 and TRBJ2-7; 9 bases are a match to TRBD1. The trim removed 5 bases at V and 0 bases at J, leaving 5 bases unmatched. The CDR3 totals 15 residues. Germline CDR1 is LNHDA and CDR2 is SQIVND (reference sequence). CDR3 residues: CASSGGQGLSYEQYF. CDR3 nucleotide sequence: TGTGCCAGTAGTGGGGGACAGGGACTCTCCTACGAGCAGTACTTC.

The V call is TRBV28, the J call TRBJ2-7; perhaps TRBD2 as D (5 bases). The CDR3 is 15 residues long. Per germline, CDR1 MDHEN and CDR2 SYDVKM. V lost 6 bases and J lost 3, with 18 bases in between. The CDR3 loop is CASRRSGSRNYEQYF. Here the CDR3 DNA reads TGTGCCAGCAGACGTTCGGGATCCCGTAACTACGAGCAGTACTTC.

The rearrangement joins TRBV5-1 to TRBJ2-3; tentatively, D is TRBD2 (6 bases). Trimming took 3 bases from V and 3 from J, leaving 11 bases between them. Germline V gene lookup returns CDR1 SGHRS and CDR2 YFSETQ. The CDR3 covers 14 residues. The DNA for the CDR3 is TGCGCCAGCAGCTGGATGGGGGGAACAGATACGCAGTATTTT. This sequence encodes CASSWMGGTDTQYF.

The V and J genes are TRBV12-5 and TRBJ2-5, with 7 nucleotides matching TRBD2. TRBJ2-7 explains the end of the DNA better; the J call may be wrong. Germline V gene sequence: CDR1 LGHNT, CDR2 FRNRAP. This CDR3 spans 13 amino acids. The CDR3 DNA follows: TGTGCTAGTGGTTTGTCTCAGCGGGGCGAGCAGTACTTC. Its translation: CASGLSQRGEQYF.

As for this clone: One junction end disagrees with the germline gene, perhaps due to a read error. The rearrangement links TRBV10-3 to TRBJ2-3, with D unresolved. The CDR3 spans 11 residues. Germline assignment: CDR1 ENHRY and CDR2 SYGVKD. The CDR3 region is CATKNEDTRYF. The DNA of the CDR3 is TGTGCCACCAAGAATGAAGATACGCGGTATTTT.

In DNA form, the CDR3 reads TGTGCCAGCAGCAAGACAGGGGGTGTGGAGACCCAGTACTTC. This gives the protein CASSKTGGVETQYF. The chain combines TRBV28 with TRBJ2-5; 9 bases agree with TRBD1. CDR1 is MDHEN and CDR2 is SYDVKM in the germline V gene. CDR3 length equals 14 residues. With 6 bases clipped from V and 5 bases from J, the junction kept 7 bases outside the gene matches.

The chain joins TRBV2 to TRBJ2-2; 10 positions agree with TRBD1. The length of the CDR3 is 16 residues. V was clipped by 5 bases and J by 1 base; unmatched bases: 4. The germline V gene has CDR1 SNHLY and CDR2 FYNNEI. CDR3 sequence (DNA): TGTGCCAGCAGTCGACAGGGGGCGTTGAACACCGGGGAGCTGTTTTTT. Its translation: CASSRQGALNTGELFF.

The CDR3 sequence: CASSVLAGGYNEQFF. In nucleotides, the CDR3 is TGTGCCAGCAGCGTACTAGCGGGAGGGTACAATGAGCAGTTCTTC. The chain couples TRBV9 to TRBJ2-1; the match to TRBD2 covers 12 bases. The germline gives CDR1 SGDLS, CDR2 YYNGEE. Losses at the gene ends were 1 base for V and 4 bases for J; bases not matched to a gene: 0. The CDR3 sequence is 15 residues long.

The gene calls are TRBV10-3 and TRBJ1-2, with TRBD1 as a possible D gene (6 bases). The CDR3 has 14 amino acids. V lost 9 bases and J lost 1, with 15 bases in between. Germline CDR1 reads ENHRY; CDR2 reads SYGVKD. The CDR3, as DNA: TGTGCCATTCGACAGGAGGATCGTAACTATGGCTACACCTTC. It specifies CAIRQEDRNYGYTF.

The V gene is TRBV29-1, the J gene TRBJ2-7, with 9 bases identical to TRBD2. V shed 4 bases and J 0 bases; nucleotides not matched to a gene: 4. The CDR3 consists of 14 residues. Germline V lookup: CDR1 SQVTM, CDR2 ANQGSEA. The CDR3 DNA sequence: TGCAGCGTTGTCGGCGGGAGGGACTCCTACGAGCAGTACTTC. The encoded protein is CSVVGGRDSYEQYF.

This clone turned up a few times. The V call is TRBV6-6, the J call TRBJ2-1; D call uncertain. The CDR3 length is 13 residues. V lost 4 bases, J lost 5 bases, and 9 bases lay in between. Germline CDR1 is MNHNY and CDR2 is SVGAGI (reference sequence). The CDR3 reads CASSSRLHNEQFF. In DNA form, the CDR3 reads TGTGCCAGCAGTTCACGACTCCACAATGAGCAGTTCTTC.

About this clone: This same CDR3 is encoded by further DNA sequences in the sample. The gene calls are TRBV5-1 and TRBJ2-3, with a weak D call TRBD2 (7 bases). This CDR3 comprises 15 residues. From germline, CDR1 is SGHRS and CDR2 YFSETQ. With 0 bases removed from V and 2 bases from J, the gap between germline ends came to 10 bases. CDR3 DNA: TGCGCCAGCAGCTTGGTGGCGGGGGCCACAGATACGCAGTATTTT. Amino acids: CASSLVAGATDTQYF.

The chain combines TRBV29-1 with TRBJ1-2, with 8 bases fitting TRBD1. J was trimmed by 2 bases and V by 7 bases; bases with no gene match: 9. The CDR3 has 14 amino acids. Looked up from germline, CDR1 is SQVTM and CDR2 is ANQGSEA. CDR3 nucleotide sequence: TGCAGCGCCCAACGGGACAGGAACAACTATGGCTACACCTTC. Residues: CSAQRDRNNYGYTF.

This CDR3 reads CASSDPSVGQGERGHNQPQHF. For the CDR3, the DNA is TGTGCCAGCAGTGACCCGAGCGTGGGACAGGGGGAACGGGGACACAATCAGCCCCAGCATTTT. The chain uses TRBV6-4 and TRBJ1-5; TRBD1 agrees at 11 bases. This CDR3 comprises 21 residues. CDR1 is MRHNA, CDR2 SNTAGT, per germline. V shed 2 bases, J shed 3 bases, and the junction held 18 bases outside the gene matches.

The chain recombines TRBV10-1 with TRBJ2-1, with 10 positions matching TRBD1. The junction had 9 bases not matched to a gene; V was cut back by 5 bases and J by 5 bases. The CDR3 is 16 residues long. Germline V gene data show CDR1 as WNHNN and CDR2 as SYGVQD (reference sequence). The CDR3 here is CASSSRSGTGDNEQFF. As DNA, the CDR3 is TGCGCCAGCAGTTCCAGATCGGGGACAGGGGACAATGAGCAGTTCTTC.